This T cell receptor beta chain was profiled in a study of blood T cells in healthy people across ages. Each donor had about 9.6 milliliters of peripheral blood drawn. A second PCR, run for roughly 7 to 11 cycles, used a sample-barcoded 5' primer plus a J-beta primer mix. TCRdb ran MiXCR on the 5' RACE reads and lists one entry per CDR3 protein. The sample has approximately 350,000 distinct CDR3 sequences, approximately 51% seen once. In the case of this clonotype: A much larger clone sits a single nucleotide away, making a read error possible.

This CDR3 contains 14 residues. Germline loops: CDR1 SQVTM, CDR2 ANQGSEA. V trimming: 8 bases; J trimming: 0 bases; junction bases outside the gene matches: 9. Sample: blood. The receptor was derived from a man aged 55 to 69 in good health. The rearrangement links TRBV29-1 to TRBJ2-7; TRBD1 aligns across 8 bases. CDR3 residues: CSCSRDRYSYEQYF. Written as DNA, the CDR3 is TGCAGCTGTTCCCGGGACAGGTACTCCTACGAGCAGTACTTC.